These 6 T cell receptor beta chains originate from one sample sequenced in a study of T cells in Graves' hyperthyroidism and ophthalmopathy. It was RNA transcripts that yielded the amplified TCR beta CDR3 regions. Primed by the HTBI set, a first-round RT-PCR was run on the TCR CDR3. TCRdb redid the calling of the multiplex PCR reads with MiXCR, one entry per CDR3 protein. The sample has 500,000 to 800,000 distinct CDR3 sequences, approximately 15% seen once. Material: blood. These receptors originate from a woman in her 50s with Graves' ophthalmopathy.

This clonotype was counted ten times or more. V usage is TRBV7-2 and J usage is TRBJ1-5, with D unresolved. V lost 2 bases to trimming and J lost 7 bases, with 9 bases between them. This CDR3 spans 13 amino acids. Germline CDR1 reads SGHTA; CDR2 reads FQGNSA. CDR3: CASSLRRGQPQHF. CDR3 bases: TGTGCCAGCAGCTTAAGACGAGGACAGCCCCAGCATTTT.

The V gene is TRBV19, the J gene TRBJ1-2; D might be TRBD1 (6 bases). The CDR3 runs to 13 residues. Per germline, CDR1 LNHDA and CDR2 SQIVND (reference sequence). V was shortened by 3 bases and J by 8 bases, with 13 bases between the two germline ends. The CDR3 bases are TGTGCCAGTAGTATCAGGGGATCCAAAGGCTACACCTTC. It codes for CASSIRGSKGYTF.

This clonotype has a count of ten or more. The genes are TRBV7-2 and TRBJ2-7, with TRBD2 matching 15 bases. V shed 5 bases, J shed 3 bases, and the junction held 8 bases outside the gene matches. Looked up from germline, CDR1 is SGHTA and CDR2 is FQGNSA. The CDR3 consists of 17 residues. This CDR3 is CASSLRTSGRGFYEQYF. Written as DNA, the CDR3 is TGTGCCAGCAGCCTACGGACTAGCGGGAGGGGGTTCTACGAGCAGTACTTC. Supplemented by reference TRBV7-2 and TRBJ2-7, the full variable domain reads GAGVSQSPSNKVTEKGKDVELRCDPISGHTALYWYRQSLGQGLEFLIYFQGNSAPDKSGLPSDRFSAERTGGSVSTLTIQRTQQEDSAVYLCASSLRTSGRGFYEQYFGPGTRLTVT.

This clonotype was detected ten times or more. The genes are TRBV18 and TRBJ2-3; D may match TRBD1 or TRBD2 (5 bases each). The CDR3 has 17 residues. Trimming took off 3 bases at V and 1 base at J, with 17 bases between the two ends. Germline CDR1 and CDR2: KGHSH and LQKENI. The DNA of the CDR3 is TGTGCCAGCTCACCCCTCCCGGGGCAGACCCGCACAGATACGCAGTATTTT. Its translation is CASSPLPGQTRTDTQYF.

This clonotype was found many times. The chain recombines TRBV7-9 with TRBJ1-1; a possible D gene is TRBD1 (5 bases). Per the germline V gene, CDR1 is SEHNR and CDR2 is FQNEAQ (reference sequence). The CDR3 runs to 15 residues. V was clipped by 2 bases and J by 4 bases, with 14 bases between them. The CDR3 loop reads CASSLNAGRTTEAFF. DNA of the CDR3: TGTGCCAGCAGCTTAAACGCAGGGAGAACCACTGAAGCTTTCTTT.

This clonotype was observed at least ten times. V and J are TRBV7-9 and TRBJ2-7, with 11 positions matching TRBD1. CDR3 length: 17 residues. Trimming took 1 base from V and 1 from J; bases not matched to a gene: 6. Germline loops: CDR1 SEHNR, CDR2 FQNEAQ (reference sequence). In DNA form, the CDR3 reads TGTGCCAGCAGCTTAGATACGGGACAGGGGGTGTCCTACGAGCAGTACTTC. Translating gives CASSLDTGQGVSYEQYF.